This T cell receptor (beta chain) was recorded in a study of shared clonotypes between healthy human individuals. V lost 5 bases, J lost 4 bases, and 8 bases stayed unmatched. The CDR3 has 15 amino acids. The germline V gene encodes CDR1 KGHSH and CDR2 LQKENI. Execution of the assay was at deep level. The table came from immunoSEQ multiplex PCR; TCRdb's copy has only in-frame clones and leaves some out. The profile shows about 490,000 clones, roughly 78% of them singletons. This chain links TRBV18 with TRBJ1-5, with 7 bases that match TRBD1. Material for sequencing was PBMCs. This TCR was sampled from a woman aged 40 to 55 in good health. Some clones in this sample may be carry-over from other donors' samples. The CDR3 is CASSDDREYNQPQHF. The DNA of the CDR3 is TGTGCCAGCTCAGATGACAGGGAGTATAATCAGCCCCAGCATTTT. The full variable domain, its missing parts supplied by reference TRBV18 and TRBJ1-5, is NAGVMQNPRHLVRRRGQEARLRCSPMKGHSHVYWYRQLPEEGLKFMVYLQKENIIDESGMPKERFSAEFPKEGPSILRIQQVVRGDSAAYFCASSDDREYNQPQHFGDGTRLSIL.